The 32 T cell receptor beta chains presented below share a single source sample, sequenced in a study of CXCR3-negative and CXCR3-positive naive CD8 T cells (dated 2019 in TCRdb). The sequencer listed for this sample is NextSeq 550. The Human TCR Profiling Kit (MiLaboratory) was used to prepare UMI-labeled 5' RACE TRB cDNA libraries. The reads, reprocessed by TCRdb, yield one row per CDR3 protein sequence and no DNA. The sample table records some 28,000 distinct CDR3 sequences. The biggest ten clones account for roughly a tenth of the sample. The specimen sequenced was memory CD8+ T cells from blood. Read against the paper, the sample's cell subset or site label means: conventional CD8+ memory T cells (TMEM), sorted as controls. All receptors come from a human donor in good health. Some clones in this sample may be carry-over from other donors' samples.

This rearrangement joins TRBV7-9 to TRBJ2-5; TCRdb proposes TRBD2, but this gene call is untestable without DNA. This CDR3 is 16 amino acids long. Germline V gene lookup returns CDR1 SEHNR and CDR2 FQNEAQ (reference sequence). CDR3 amino acids: CASSTVSARPWETQYF. Drawing the rest from reference TRBV7-9 and TRBJ2-5, the complete variable domain is DTGVSQNPRHKITKRGQNVTFRCDPISEHNRLYWYRQTLGQGPEFLTYFQNEAQLEKSRLLSDRFSAERPKGSFSTLEIQRTEQGDSAMYLCASSTVSARPWETQYFGPGTRLLVL.

The chain joins TRBV5-4 to TRBJ2-1; TCRdb picks TRBD1, but there is no DNA to check that call. There are 15 residues in the CDR3. In germline, CDR1 is SGHNT, CDR2 YYREEE (reference sequence). The CDR3: CASSLRGSGLGEQFF.

The rearrangement links TRBV7-6 to TRBJ1-2; the D call from TCRdb, TRBD1, cannot be confirmed without DNA. The CDR3 spans 16 residues. From germline, CDR1 is SGHVS and CDR2 FNYEAQ. CDR3 region: CASSLDPQGVVDGYTF.

The chain is built from TRBV29-1 and TRBJ2-7. This CDR3 spans 14 amino acids. CDR1 and CDR2 from the germline V gene are SQVTM and ANQGSEA. This chain's CDR3 is CSVESGAHIYEQYF.

The J gene is TRBJ2-7, the V gene TRBV28. The CDR3 loop spans 13 amino acids. Germline V CDR1 and CDR2: MDHEN, SYDVKM. CDR3 amino acids: CASRPGGGYEQYF.

The chain uses TRBV5-6 and TRBJ2-7; lacking DNA, the TRBD1 call made by TCRdb goes unchecked. Germline lookup yields CDR1 SGHDT and CDR2 YYEEEE. This CDR3 is built from 16 residues. The CDR3 sequence is CASSHLFDGTSTRQYF.

The chain recombines TRBV25-1 with TRBJ2-1; the TCRdb call, TRBD2, lacks DNA for checking. The CDR3 loop spans 16 amino acids. CDR1 is MGHDK and CDR2 is SYGVNS in the germline V gene. The CDR3 reads CASSPLAGHSYNEQFF.

This chain joins TRBV5-1 and TRBJ2-1; TCRdb outputs TRBD1, but without DNA this stays unchecked. The CDR3 contains 18 residues. Germline CDR1 reads SGHRS; CDR2 reads YFSETQ. CDR3 protein: CASSFSPLLAQGSDEQFF.

The rearrangement joins TRBV7-9 to TRBJ2-7. The CDR3 covers 13 residues. Germline assignment: CDR1 SEHNR and CDR2 FQNEAQ (reference sequence). CDR3 residues: CASAAHLSYEQYF.

The chain has TRBV28 and TRBJ2-7; TCRdb picks TRBD1, but there is no DNA to check that call. The CDR3 is 15 residues long. In germline, CDR1 is MDHEN, CDR2 SYDVKM. CDR3 residues: CASSFQDRGPYEQYF.

V and J are TRBV2 and TRBJ2-7; without DNA, the TCRdb call of TRBD1 cannot be checked. The germline V gene encodes CDR1 SNHLY and CDR2 FYNNEI. CDR3 size: 15 residues. The CDR3 loop reads CASSIDRGLGDEQYF.

The V call is TRBV7-9, the J call TRBJ1-2; TCRdb calls TRBD1, which cannot be checked without DNA. The CDR3 contains 13 residues. Germline lookup yields CDR1 SEHNR and CDR2 FQNEAQ (reference sequence). The CDR3 spells CASSFGGTYGYTF.

The chain employs TRBV7-6 and TRBJ2-5; TCRdb names TRBD1, which stays unverified in the absence of DNA. CDR3 size: 17 residues. Germline V lookup: CDR1 SGHVS, CDR2 FNYEAQ. This CDR3 is CASSHNNETGGEETQYF.

This chain uses TRBV9 with TRBJ2-1. The CDR3 loop spans 15 amino acids. From germline, CDR1 is SGDLS and CDR2 YYNGEE. This CDR3 is CASSVGQGPYNEQFF.

This chain connects TRBV4-3 to TRBJ2-1; checking the TCRdb D call of TRBD1 is not possible without DNA. CDR3 size: 15 residues. The germline V gene has CDR1 LGHNA and CDR2 YSLEER. CDR3 amino acids: CASSSPGGLYNEQFF.

The chain links TRBV7-7 to TRBJ2-1; TCRdb returns TRBD1, unconfirmable since there is no DNA. Germline V lookup: CDR1 SSHAT, CDR2 FNYEAQ (reference sequence). The length of the CDR3 is 15 residues. The CDR3 reads CASSFGAASYNEQFF.

This chain connects TRBV5-4 to TRBJ2-1; lacking DNA, the TRBD2 call made by TCRdb goes unchecked. Germline CDR1 and CDR2: SGHNT and YYREEE (reference sequence). The CDR3 covers 15 residues. CDR3: CASSFLAGHYNEQFF.

V is TRBV20-1 and J is TRBJ2-1; checking the TCRdb D call of TRBD2 is not possible without DNA. This CDR3 is built from 12 residues. The germline V gene encodes CDR1 DFQATT and CDR2 SNEGSKA (reference sequence). The CDR3 here is CSASGLAIEQFF.

This clonotype shows up as medium-sized (0.01 to 0.1%) by frequency. The chain recombines TRBV15 with TRBJ2-7; TCRdb's assignment of TRBD1 cannot be checked, as there is no DNA. CDR3 length equals 18 residues. Germline CDR1 is LNHNV and CDR2 is YYDKDF (reference sequence). CDR3 sequence reads: CATSRDSNTGTGVLEQYF.

This chain links TRBV7-9 with TRBJ2-7; the D call of TRBD1 rests on TCRdb alone, since no DNA is present to check it. This CDR3 has 14 residues. Germline-derived CDR1 and CDR2 are SEHNR and FQNEAQ (reference sequence). CDR3 in amino acids: CARGAGTNVDEQYF.

V gene TRBV7-2 combines with J gene TRBJ1-1. In germline, CDR1 is SGHTA, CDR2 FQGNSA. This CDR3 has 12 amino acids. Here the CDR3 reads CASSHRGIEAFF.

The chain recombines TRBV12-2 with TRBJ1-1. TRBV12-2 is recorded as a pseudogene. There are 15 residues in the CDR3. The CDR3 sequence: CASRLAIKGNTEAFF.

The genes are TRBV6-5 and TRBJ1-4; TCRdb lists TRBD1, though no DNA is available to test this call. CDR3 length: 14 residues. CDR1 MNHEY and CDR2 SVGAGI come from the germline V gene. The CDR3 here is CASSLGPGNEKLFF.

V and J are TRBV29-1 and TRBJ2-2; TCRdb lists TRBD1, though no DNA is available to test this call. Germline CDR1 SQVTM, CDR2 ANQGSEA. The CDR3 covers 19 residues. The CDR3 reads CSVAGTVQQGPTNTGELFF.

This chain links TRBV5-4 with TRBJ2-7; TCRdb outputs TRBD2, but without DNA this stays unchecked. CDR3 length: 16 residues. Germline loops: CDR1 SGHNT, CDR2 YYREEE (reference sequence). The CDR3 protein is CASSFGLAGISYEQYF.

J is TRBJ1-2 and V is TRBV28; there is no DNA to check the TCRdb D call of TRBD1. The CDR3 is 14 amino acids. The germline CDR1 and CDR2 sequences are MDHEN and SYDVKM. CDR3 loop: CASSPGGTNYGYTF.

The chain uses TRBV20-1 and TRBJ2-7. CDR3 length: 15 amino acids. Germline-derived CDR1 and CDR2 are DFQATT and SNEGSKA (reference sequence). The CDR3 loop reads CSARDSLAGIHEQYF.

CDR3 sequence: CSVESDRGFYEQYF. The chain joins TRBV29-1 to TRBJ2-7; TCRdb's D call, TRBD1, is unchecked because there is no DNA. This CDR3 has 14 amino acids. Germline V gene sequence: CDR1 SQVTM, CDR2 ANQGSEA.

The chain links TRBV20-1 to TRBJ2-7; the D call of TRBD1 rests on TCRdb alone, since no DNA is present to check it. Germline V gene lookup returns CDR1 DFQATT and CDR2 SNEGSKA (reference sequence). This CDR3 is 12 amino acids long. The CDR3 loop is CSAGDTEYEQYF.

Here the CDR3 reads CASSSVEYLRETQYF. The chain is built from TRBV7-9 and TRBJ2-5; there is no DNA to check the TCRdb D call of TRBD2. This CDR3 spans 15 amino acids. Germline V gene data show CDR1 as SEHNR and CDR2 as FQNEAQ (reference sequence).

This sequence joins TRBV20-1 and TRBJ2-7; no DNA is available, so the TRBD2 call from TCRdb remains unchecked. The CDR3 is made up of 16 amino acids. In germline, CDR1 is DFQATT, CDR2 SNEGSKA (reference sequence). The CDR3 spells CSARDYESGLSYEQYF.

The rearrangement joins TRBV27 to TRBJ2-1; TCRdb selects TRBD1, and the lack of DNA leaves this call unchecked. CDR1 and CDR2 (germline): MNHEY, SMNVEV (reference sequence). CDR3 length: 15 amino acids. CDR3 amino acids: CASSPRQWDYNEQFF.